The 8 T cell receptor beta chains below come from one sample, sequenced in a study of human T cells and chemical hapten exposure. TCRdb analysed the RACE reads with MiXCR anew, one entry per CDR3 protein. This sample yields 99,000 or so distinct CDR3 sequences, of which nearly 35% are seen a single time; around 2.7% belongs to the top ten. Indicated time point: patch test 3, about 24 weeks after DPC sensitization. The treatment here: therapeutic diphenylcyclopropenone sensitization with weekly scalp DPC. Source: whole blood, taken in connection with sensitization to the hapten diphenylcyclopropenone (DPC). The source of these receptors is a middle-aged man with alopecia areata. Some clones in this sample may be carry-over from other donors' samples.

This clonotype was detected only a few times. The V call is TRBV20-1, the J call TRBJ2-3; 10 bases map to TRBD2. Germline CDR1 is DFQATT and CDR2 is SNEGSKA (reference sequence). CDR3 size: 14 residues. V lost 5 bases, J lost 7 bases, and 9 bases stayed unmatched. The CDR3 sequence: CSAHSSGRTHTQYF. In nucleotides, the CDR3 is TGCAGTGCTCACAGTAGCGGGAGGACACATACGCAGTATTTT.

The V call is TRBV25-1, the J call TRBJ2-7, with 11 positions matching TRBD1. CDR3 length: 15 amino acids. Germline V lookup: CDR1 MGHDK, CDR2 SYGVNS. With V trimmed by 5 bases and J by 4 bases, 7 bases remained unmatched. DNA of the CDR3: TGTGCCAGCAGTCCTACCGGGACAGGGGGGTACGAGCAGTACTTC. This sequence encodes CASSPTGTGGYEQYF.

This clonotype occurred a few times. This chain links TRBV9 with TRBJ2-3; no definite D call. CDR1 and CDR2 from the germline V gene are SGDLS and YYNGEE. The CDR3 runs to 15 residues. V dropped 0 bases and J dropped 5 bases, with 13 bases sitting between them. DNA of the CDR3: TGTGCCAGCAGCGTAGAAACCGGTATCATAGATACGCAGTATTTT. Its translation is CASSVETGIIDTQYF.

This chain uses TRBV5-1 with TRBJ2-3, with TRBD2 matching over 8 bases. Looked up from germline, CDR1 is SGHRS and CDR2 is YFSETQ. CDR3 size: 14 residues. V lost 7 bases to trimming and J lost 1 base; unmatched junction nucleotides: 5. The CDR3 nucleotides are TGCGCCAGCTCAGCGGGAGACGGCACAGATACGCAGTATTTT. Translating gives CASSAGDGTDTQYF.

J is TRBJ1-6 and V is TRBV7-9; D uncertain. The germline V and J ends were trimmed by 4 bases and 8 bases, with 15 bases remaining between them. Germline assignment: CDR1 SEHNR and CDR2 FQNEAQ (reference sequence). The CDR3 consists of 15 residues. Here the CDR3 DNA reads TGTGCCAGCAGCTCCCGAACCGATCGCGATTCACCCCTCCACTTT. Protein product: CASSSRTDRDSPLHF. Filled out from reference TRBV7-9 and TRBJ1-6, the complete variable domain reads DTGVSQNPRHKITKRGQNVTFRCDPISEHNRLYWYRQTLGQGPEFLTYFQNEAQLEKSRLLSDRFSAERPKGSFSTLEIQRTEQGDSAMYLCASSSRTDRDSPLHFGNGTRLTVT.

V usage is TRBV20-1 and J usage is TRBJ2-5; D is possibly TRBD2 (5 bases). V lost 5 bases and J lost 5, with 18 bases in between. This CDR3 has 14 residues. Germline CDR1 and CDR2: DFQATT and SNEGSKA (reference sequence). The CDR3 coding sequence is TGCAGTGCTGCCTCTCCCGGACCGGGGGAGACCCAGTACTTC. Its translation is CSAASPGPGETQYF.

This clonotype was seen a handful of times. This chain connects TRBV12-3 or TRBV12-4 to TRBJ2-3; 12 bases map to TRBD1. This CDR3 has 18 amino acids. The V and J ends lost 7 bases and 0 bases, in that order; junction bases with no gene match: 11. CDR3 in DNA: TGTGCCAGCAACCCCGGGACAGGGGGCTTCGAAAGCACAGATACGCAGTATTTT. This gives the protein CASNPGTGGFESTDTQYF.

The chain combines TRBV2 with TRBJ1-6; D is unresolved. The V end was cut by 7 bases, the J end by 8 bases, with 15 bases between. The CDR3 runs to 14 residues. Germline CDR1 and CDR2: SNHLY and FYNNEI. The CDR3: CASNPTYSDSPLHF. The CDR3 nucleotides are TGTGCCAGCAACCCAACCTACTCGGATTCACCCCTCCACTTT.